The clone carrying this T cell receptor (beta chain) has more than one count but fewer than ten. Its target is unknown. The V end was cut by 5 bases, the J end by 5 bases, with 15 bases between. There are 14 residues in the CDR3. Germline values: CDR1 LNHDA, CDR2 SQIVND (reference sequence). The data belong to a study of T cell repertoires in cytomegalovirus infection. TCRdb used MiXCR to reprocess the reads, holding one entry per CDR3 protein. In the table there are roughly 280,000 distinct CDR3 sequences, roughly an eighth of which are singletons. Findings and limits, study-wide: In two of eight donors, the top clonotype was HLA-C-restricted CMV-specific.

What was sequenced was PBMCs. This sequence joins TRBV19 and TRBJ2-5; no firm D call. The TCR was taken from a human donor in good health (CMV status not recorded). Some clones in this sample may be carry-over from other donors' samples. CDR3 residues: CASSPENVPETQYF. In DNA, the CDR3 is TGTGCCAGTAGTCCAGAGAACGTTCCGGAGACCCAGTACTTC.